This is a list of T cell receptor beta chains from one sample in a study of cytomegalovirus exposure and HLA in healthy donors. Libraries were prepared by immunoSEQ multiplex PCR; TCRdb keeps only in-frame clonotypes and omits some of them. This table holds fewer than 150,000 clones, around 88% found once. Sequencing used PBMCs. Every receptor here comes from a woman aged 18-35 years in good health and CMV-seropositive. Both conserved end residues are part of each CDR3. Fields, in order: CDR3 protein, CDR3 DNA, clone size, J gene, D gene, V gene, CDR3 length. A D gene is named only where the DNA matches it firmly. Clone size is given for some rows only: seen once, a few or many times, or a class if the clone is expanded.

CDR3: CASSPTGGQWTEAFF; DNA: TGTGCCAGCTCTCCAACGGGGGGGCAGTGGACTGAAGCTTTCTTT; size: .; J: TRBJ1-1; D: .; V: TRBV18; length: 15
CDR3: CASMSGASGNTIYF; DNA: TGCGCCAGCATGTCAGGGGCCTCTGGAAACACCATATATTTT; size: once; J: TRBJ1-3; D: .; V: TRBV5-1; length: 14
CDR3: CASSQDTGRTWATQYF; DNA: TGTGCCAGCAGCCAAGATACAGGACGGACCTGGGCTACGCAGTATTTT; size: once; J: TRBJ2-3; D: .; V: TRBV4-2; length: 16
CDR3: CASSLVLAGADTQYF; DNA: TGCGCCAGCAGCTTGGTACTAGCGGGAGCCGATACGCAGTATTTT; size: .; J: TRBJ2-3; D: TRBD2; V: TRBV5-1; length: 15
CDR3: CASSPRGVGNQPQHF; DNA: TGTGCCAGCAGCCCCAGGGGGGTCGGCAATCAGCCCCAGCATTTT; size: .; J: TRBJ1-5; D: TRBD1; V: TRBV28; length: 15
CDR3: CASTSGGAGFTDTQYF; DNA: TGTGCCAGTACTAGCGGGGGGGCTGGGTTCACAGATACGCAGTATTTT; size: few; J: TRBJ2-3; D: TRBD2; V: TRBV19; length: 16
CDR3: CASSAGGRGTEAFF; DNA: TGTGCCAGCAGCGCGGGGGGAAGGGGAACTGAAGCTTTCTTT; size: .; J: TRBJ1-1; D: .; V: TRBV9; length: 14
CDR3: CASSTDSQNSPLHF; DNA: TGTGCCAGCAGCACGGACAGTCAGAATTCACCCCTCCACTTT; size: .; J: TRBJ1-6; D: .; V: TRBV5-4; length: 14
CDR3: CASRDGLAGADTQYF; DNA: TGTGCCAGCAGGGACGGACTAGCGGGAGCAGATACGCAGTATTTT; size: .; J: TRBJ2-3; D: TRBD2; V: TRBV9; length: 15
CDR3: CASSLLPGQVMNTEAFF; DNA: TGCGCCAGCAGCCTTCTCCCGGGACAGGTTATGAACACTGAAGCTTTCTTT; size: once; J: TRBJ1-1; D: TRBD1; V: TRBV4-3; length: 17
CDR3: CASSLRTGSYNEQFF; DNA: TGTGCCAGCAGCCTCAGGACAGGTAGCTACAATGAGCAGTTCTTC; size: .; J: TRBJ2-1; D: TRBD1; V: TRBV7-2; length: 15